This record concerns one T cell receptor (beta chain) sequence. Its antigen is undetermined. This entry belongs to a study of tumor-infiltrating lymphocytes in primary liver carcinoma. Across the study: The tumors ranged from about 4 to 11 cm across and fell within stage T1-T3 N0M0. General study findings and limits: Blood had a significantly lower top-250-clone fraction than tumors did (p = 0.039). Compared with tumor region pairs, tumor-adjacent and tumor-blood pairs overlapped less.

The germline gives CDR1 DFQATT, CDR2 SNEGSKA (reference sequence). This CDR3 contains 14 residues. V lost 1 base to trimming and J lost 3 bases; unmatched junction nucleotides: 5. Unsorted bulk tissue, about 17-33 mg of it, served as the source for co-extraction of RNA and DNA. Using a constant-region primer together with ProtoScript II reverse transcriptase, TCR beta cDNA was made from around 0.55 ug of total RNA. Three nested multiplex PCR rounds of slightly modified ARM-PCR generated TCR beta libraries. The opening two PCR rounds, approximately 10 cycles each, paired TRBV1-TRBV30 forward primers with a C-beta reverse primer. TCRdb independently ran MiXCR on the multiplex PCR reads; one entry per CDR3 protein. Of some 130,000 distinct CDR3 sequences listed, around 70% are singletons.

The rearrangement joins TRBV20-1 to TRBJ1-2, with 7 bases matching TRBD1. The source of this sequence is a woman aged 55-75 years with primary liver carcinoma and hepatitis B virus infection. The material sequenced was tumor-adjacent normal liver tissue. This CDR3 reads CSARGEGADYGYTF. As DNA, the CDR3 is TGCAGTGCTAGAGGGGAGGGGGCTGACTATGGCTACACCTTC.